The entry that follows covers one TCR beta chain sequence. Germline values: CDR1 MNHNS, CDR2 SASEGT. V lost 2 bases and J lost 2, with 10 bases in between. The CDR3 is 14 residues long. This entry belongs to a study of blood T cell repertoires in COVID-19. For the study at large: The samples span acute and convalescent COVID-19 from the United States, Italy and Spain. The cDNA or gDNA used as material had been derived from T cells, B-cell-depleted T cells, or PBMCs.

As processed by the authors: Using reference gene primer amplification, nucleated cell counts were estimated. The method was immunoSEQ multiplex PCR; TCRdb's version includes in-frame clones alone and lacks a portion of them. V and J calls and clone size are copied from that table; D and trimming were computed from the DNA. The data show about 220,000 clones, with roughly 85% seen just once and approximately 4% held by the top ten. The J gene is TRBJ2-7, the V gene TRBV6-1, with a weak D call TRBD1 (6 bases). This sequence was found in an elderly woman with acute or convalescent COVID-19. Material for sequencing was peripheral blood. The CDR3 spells CASSERHRAYEQYF. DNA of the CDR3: TGTGCCAGCAGTGAAAGGCACAGGGCCTACGAGCAGTACTTC.